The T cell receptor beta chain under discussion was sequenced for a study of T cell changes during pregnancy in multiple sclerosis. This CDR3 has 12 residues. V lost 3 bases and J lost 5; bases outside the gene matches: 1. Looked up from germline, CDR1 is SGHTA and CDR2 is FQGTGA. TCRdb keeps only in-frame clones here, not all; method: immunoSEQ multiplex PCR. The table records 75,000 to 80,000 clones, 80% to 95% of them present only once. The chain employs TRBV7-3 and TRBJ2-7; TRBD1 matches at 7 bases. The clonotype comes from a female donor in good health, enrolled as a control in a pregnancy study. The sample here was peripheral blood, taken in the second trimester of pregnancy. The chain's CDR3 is CASSLTGNEQYF. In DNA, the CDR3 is TGTGCCAGCAGCTTGACAGGGAACGAGCAGTACTTC.